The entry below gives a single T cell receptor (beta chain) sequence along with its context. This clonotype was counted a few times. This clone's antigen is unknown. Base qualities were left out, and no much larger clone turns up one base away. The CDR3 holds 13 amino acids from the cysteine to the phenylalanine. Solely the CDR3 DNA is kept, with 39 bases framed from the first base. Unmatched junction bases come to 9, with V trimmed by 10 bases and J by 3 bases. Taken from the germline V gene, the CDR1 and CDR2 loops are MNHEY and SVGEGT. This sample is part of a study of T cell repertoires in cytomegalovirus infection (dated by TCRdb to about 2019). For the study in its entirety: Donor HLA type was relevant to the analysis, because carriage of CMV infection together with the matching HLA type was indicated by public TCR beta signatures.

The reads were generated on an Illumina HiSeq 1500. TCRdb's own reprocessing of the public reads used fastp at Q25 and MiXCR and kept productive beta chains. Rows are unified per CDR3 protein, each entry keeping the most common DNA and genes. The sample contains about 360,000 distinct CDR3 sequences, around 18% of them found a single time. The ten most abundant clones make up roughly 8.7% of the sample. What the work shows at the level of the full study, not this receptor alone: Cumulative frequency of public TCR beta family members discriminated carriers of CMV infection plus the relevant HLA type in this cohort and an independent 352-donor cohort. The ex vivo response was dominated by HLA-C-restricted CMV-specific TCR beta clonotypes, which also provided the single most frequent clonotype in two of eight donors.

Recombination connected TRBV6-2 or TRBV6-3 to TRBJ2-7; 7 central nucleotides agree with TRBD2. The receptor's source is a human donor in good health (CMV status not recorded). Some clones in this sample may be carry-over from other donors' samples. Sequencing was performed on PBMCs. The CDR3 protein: CATQRGGDYEQYF. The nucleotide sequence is TGTGCCACCCAGCGGGGAGGGGACTACGAGCAGTACTTC.